This T cell receptor (beta chain) was obtained from a study of blood T cell repertoires in COVID-19 (dated by TCRdb to about 2020). In the study overall: Collaborator samples came from the United States, Italy and Spain and covered acute and convalescent phases of COVID-19. The material from the prospective study consisted of cDNA or gDNA derived from T cells, B-cell-depleted T cells, or PBMCs. The dataset comprised deeply sampled blood TCRbeta repertoires from subjects exposed to, actively infected with, or recovered from COVID-19. The repertoires were released in a freely available public database meant as a resource for research on the immune response to SARS-CoV-2. The samples were drawn from the first 160 participants of the ongoing ImmuneRACE study and from 1,200 or so subjects provided by 6 global collaborators. Nearly every sample came with metadata listing a de-identified subject ID, COVID-19 status, age in years and sex. Where available, HLA class I and class II types were obtained from metadata supplied by the sample provider rather than from assay-based typing.

Taken from cysteine to phenylalanine, the CDR3 has 16 residues. The CDR3 DNA has 48 bases and is translated from base 1. The germline V gene gives CDR1 as KGHSH and CDR2 as LQKENI. Deletion took 0 bases off V and 3 bases off J, with a span of 12 bases between the germline ends. The study at large found these results: Clinical and demographic metadata were provided uncurated, with the amount varying by source and participant.

Collaborating institutions collected whole blood in K2EDTA tubes following their own protocols. For TCRbeta analysis, collaborators shipped samples as frozen whole blood, isolated PBMCs, or DNA extracted from either of those sample types. The immunoSEQ Assay, a bias-controlled multiplex PCR, was used to amplify TCRbeta CDR3 regions from genomic DNA. Concerning the study's data processing: Within the assay, amplification of reference gene primers was used to estimate how many nucleated cells each sample contained. Sequence reads were collapsed and filtered to measure the absolute abundance of every unique TCRbeta CDR3 rearrangement. For each sample, productive Simpson clonality was calculated as the square root of Simpson's diversity index across productive rearrangements. In its TCRdb copy, this immuneACCESS table keeps in-frame sequences only and misses some clones. Where compared with another copy, unresolved V genes explain less than half of these, and the others have no known cause. Clone size and the V and J calls come from that table; the DNA yielded D and trimming. Present in this sample are about 84,000 clones, about 86% of which were seen just once. 0.95% to 1.5% of the sample is held by the ten biggest clonotypes.

A remark on this clone: Its antigen remains unidentified. No base-level quality is on record; no much larger clone is a single base apart.

The clonotype comes from a man at least 80 years old with active or convalescent COVID-19. The rearrangement combines TRBV18 with TRBJ2-1, and perhaps TRBD2 as D gene, on 5 matching bases. Sequenced: peripheral blood. The DNA is TGTGCCAGCTCACCACCCGGACCGGGATTCTACAATGAGCAGTTCTTC. This sequence encodes CASSPPGPGFYNEQFF.